Sequencing of this T cell receptor beta chain was carried out in a study of graft-versus-host responses after intestinal transplantation. Overall study: Anti-thymocyte globulin induction, then tacrolimus and steroids for around 3 years, went to all recipients. Broader study findings: Detected in recipient marrow were GvH clones, some of which were first observed in ileum or blood. High graft-versus-host to host-versus-graft clonal ratios were seen in allografts of patients with graft-donor T cell macrochimerism.

Notes on this clone: Antigen specificity is unknown. A junction end diverges from the germline sequence, so it may reflect a read error.

Libraries were prepared by immunoSEQ multiplex PCR; TCRdb keeps only in-frame clonotypes and omits some of them. Of approximately 37,000 clones listed, 89% are singletons. This CDR3 has 14 residues. Germline V lookup: CDR1 MNHNS, CDR2 SASEGT. The sequences come from PBMCs, collected 260 to 280 days after transplant. The chain recombines TRBV6-1 with TRBJ1-4; no firm D call. The sequence was collected from a human patient who received an intestinal transplant, so some T cells may come from the graft donor. CDR3 coding DNA: TGTGCCAGCGATGGGTTGGGTCCTAAGGAAAAACTGTTTTTT. Its translation is CASDGLGPKEKLFF.